The T cell receptor beta chain under discussion was sequenced for a study of blood T cell repertoires in COVID-19. This clone was detected a few times. From germline, CDR1 is GTSNPN and CDR2 SVGIG (reference sequence). The CDR3 totals 13 residues. The V and J ends lost 4 bases and 3 bases, in that order; junction bases with no gene match: 3. Measured with immunoSEQ multiplex PCR; TCRdb has only the in-frame clones, and not every one. This sample has 200,000 to 300,000 clones, with around 83% found just once. The chain joins TRBV30 to TRBJ1-5; 7 nucleotides match TRBD1. Sequenced: peripheral blood. The TCR was taken from an elderly woman with acute or convalescent COVID-19. The CDR3 here is CAWTGGNNQPQHF. CDR3 sequence (DNA): TGTGCCTGGACAGGGGGTAACAATCAGCCCCAGCATTTT.